This TCR beta chain was observed in a study of blood T cell repertoires in COVID-19. Study in general: The origin of the acute and convalescent COVID-19 samples was the United States, Italy and Spain. T cells, B-cell-depleted T cells, or PBMCs supplied cDNA or gDNA.

CDR1 SNHLY and CDR2 FYNNEI come from the germline V gene. V lost 3 bases, J lost 6 bases, and 0 bases stayed unmatched. The CDR3 consists of 12 residues. As processed by the authors: Estimation of nucleated cell counts relied on the amplification of reference gene primers. Sequenced by immunoSEQ multiplex PCR; TCRdb stores in-frame clones only, minus some. That table furnishes V, J and clone size, whereas the DNA furnished D and trimming. Of about 260,000 clones in the sample, approximately 87% were seen once. The J gene is TRBJ1-2, the V gene TRBV2; 8 bases align to TRBD1. Sequencing used peripheral blood. The clonotype was recovered from a woman aged 40-49 years who had recovered from COVID-19. The CDR3 sequence is CASSEDRDGYTF. As DNA, the CDR3 is TGTGCCAGCAGTGAGGACAGGGATGGCTACACCTTC.